This TCR beta chain comes out of a study of cytomegalovirus exposure and HLA in healthy donors. Broader study findings: A highly shared variant cluster was judged a likely technical artifact. Excluded were some V segments that proved indistinguishable, including TRBV6-2 and TRBV6-3.

Turning to this clone: The antigen is unknown.

Use of 60 Vbeta and 13 Jbeta primers characterized the PCR. Authors' methods: Later reanalysis found 60 million to 90 million unique TCR beta chains, 9 million to 12 million of them shared. Using immunoSEQ multiplex PCR, the repertoire was profiled, and TCRdb retains in-frame clones only, with some absent. Clonal size and the V and J genes are those of that table, whereas D and trimming came from the DNA. The table lists about 83,000 clones, approximately 75% of them singletons. The V and J ends lost 0 bases and 3 bases respectively, with 9 bases between them. CDR3 length: 15 residues. Germline loops: CDR1 MNHEY, CDR2 SVGAGI.

This TCR derives from a man aged 55 to 69 in good health and CMV-seronegative. Source material: PBMCs. This chain joins TRBV6-5 and TRBJ2-1; D remains unclear. The CDR3 is CASSYSHSNYNEQFF. DNA of the CDR3: TGTGCCAGCAGTTACTCACACAGTAACTACAATGAGCAGTTCTTC.